This paragraph covers one TCR beta chain sequence. What it binds is unknown. This sample is drawn from a study of identical twins. General study results and limits: There is a chance that invariant MAIT and iNKT cells partially muddied zero-insertion analyses.

A universal primer binding site was introduced by template switching. The final cDNA contained unique molecular identifiers. Each CDR3 protein is one row after TCRdb ran MiXCR on the 5' RACE reads. Among just over 500,000 distinct CDR3 sequences listed, roughly a fifth were seen once. The CDR3 has 13 amino acids. V gave up 3 bases and J gave up 7 bases; unmatched junction bases: 8. Germline CDR1 reads GTSNPN; CDR2 reads SVGIG (reference sequence). These same records also appear under a second study, on T cells expressing NK-cell markers. That report notes: One of eight sequenced donors was HCMV-seronegative; the other seven were seropositive. As a fraction of CD8+ T cells, dominant NKG2C+ clonotypes reached about 1.0-7.5% in 5 to 7 donors.

This clonotype was obtained from a woman in her late teens or twenties in good health. The sample was CD4+ T cells sorted from blood. The chain combines TRBV30 with TRBJ1-1; 7 positions match TRBD1. Written as DNA, the CDR3 is TGTGCCTGGAGAGCAACCGGGACAGTTGAAGCTTTCTTT. This translates into CAWRATGTVEAFF.